A single sample is the source of the 16 T cell receptor beta chains below, sequenced in a study of T cell responses to AZD1222 COVID-19 vaccine. TCRdb's table, derived via immunoSEQ multiplex PCR, lists solely in-frame clones and lacks some. The sample contains about 210,000 clones, roughly 94% of which appear only once. Sequenced material: peripheral blood, taken 28 days after the second dose of the MenACWY control vaccine. These receptors were collected from an adult who received the MenACWY meningococcal vaccine as a control.

This chain connects TRBV11-2 to TRBJ1-1; D is perhaps TRBD1 (6 bases). Deletions cut 5 bases from V and 6 bases from J, with 10 bases between. This CDR3 region has 12 residues. Per the germline V gene, CDR1 is SGHAT and CDR2 is FQNNGV. The CDR3 protein is CASSHRTAEAFF. For the CDR3, the DNA is TGTGCCAGCAGCCACCGGACAGCTGAAGCTTTCTTT.

The chain couples TRBV11-2 to TRBJ1-1; no definite D call. V was shortened by 2 bases and J by 4 bases, with 8 bases between the two germline ends. The CDR3 contains 13 residues. Germline-derived CDR1 and CDR2 are SGHAT and FQNNGV. This CDR3 reads CASSLFGGTEAFF. The CDR3 DNA is TGTGCCAGCAGCTTATTTGGTGGCACTGAAGCTTTCTTT.

The V call is TRBV4-1, the J call TRBJ2-1, with 7 bases matching TRBD2. The V gene's germline CDR1 is MGHRA and CDR2 YSYEKL. V was clipped by 3 bases and J by 10 bases; unmatched bases: 6. CDR3 length: 13 residues. The CDR3 DNA reads TGCGCCAGCAGCCAGGGGACTATCGCCGAGCAGTTCTTC. Translating it yields CASSQGTIAEQFF.

On this clone itself: The same CDR3 is also encoded by other DNA sequences in this sample. The chain carries TRBV29-1 and TRBJ1-2; D call uncertain. CDR3 length: 10 amino acids. In germline, CDR1 is SQVTM, CDR2 ANQGSEA. V was shortened by 2 bases and J by 6 bases, with 4 bases between the two germline ends. The CDR3 sequence is CSVEWDGYTF. CDR3 coding DNA: TGCAGCGTTGAATGGGATGGCTACACCTTC.

The chain joins TRBV7-2 to TRBJ2-1; D is possibly TRBD2 (6 bases). Per the germline V gene, CDR1 is SGHTA and CDR2 is FQGNSA. This CDR3 has 15 residues. Trimming removed 1 base from V and 8 bases from J, with 15 bases in between. In DNA form, the CDR3 reads TGTGCCAGCAGCTTAGGCAGACGTAGCGGCTATGAGCAGTTCTTC. The encoded protein is CASSLGRRSGYEQFF.

This clone came up once. The gene calls are TRBV30 and TRBJ2-6; D call uncertain. The CDR3 is 14 residues long. The germline V gene encodes CDR1 GTSNPN and CDR2 SVGIG (reference sequence). Trimming stripped 8 bases from V and 4 bases from J, with 15 bases between. The CDR3 sequence: CAGPSSSGANVLTF. The CDR3 DNA reads TGTGCCGGCCCATCGTCGTCGGGGGCCAACGTCCTGACTTTC.

The rearrangement joins TRBV4-1 to TRBJ2-3, with 7 positions matching TRBD2. With 0 bases clipped from V and 0 bases from J, the junction kept 3 bases outside the gene matches. CDR1 and CDR2 (germline): MGHRA, YSYEKL. The CDR3 covers 16 residues. CDR3 DNA: TGCGCCAGCAGCCAAGATCCGGGACTAAGCACAGATACGCAGTATTTT. It encodes CASSQDPGLSTDTQYF.

CDR3 nucleotides: TGTGCCAGCAGTGAACAGGGCTATGGCTACACCTTC. Translating it yields CASSEQGYGYTF. This sequence joins TRBV25-1 and TRBJ1-2; D may be TRBD1 (5 bases). Germline V gene data show CDR1 as MGHDK and CDR2 as SYGVNS. V lost 2 bases to trimming and J lost 4 bases, with 5 bases between them. CDR3 length equals 12 residues.

This clone was detected once. CDR3: CASRGGGSDGYTF. CDR3 DNA: TGTGCCAGTCGGGGAGGGGGCTCGGATGGCTACACCTTC. The V gene is TRBV19, the J gene TRBJ1-2; 7 bases align to TRBD1. V lost 8 bases and J lost 6; bases outside the gene matches: 9. This CDR3 is built from 13 residues. Germline assignment: CDR1 LNHDA and CDR2 SQIVND (reference sequence).

The CDR3 loop is CASSQGGAVEAFF. As DNA, the CDR3 is TGCGCCAGCAGCCAAGGGGGCGCGGTTGAAGCTTTCTTT. The chain has TRBV4-3 and TRBJ1-1; D possibly corresponds to TRBD1 (5 bases). V was shortened by 1 base and J by 7 bases, with 10 bases between the two germline ends. The CDR3 has 13 residues. Per germline, CDR1 LGHNA and CDR2 YSLEER.

This chain connects TRBV7-2 to TRBJ2-7; no definite D call. Germline CDR1 SGHTA, CDR2 FQGNSA. Trimming left V 1 base short and J 3 bases short, with 10 bases between. The CDR3 is 14 residues long. The CDR3 DNA reads as TGTGCCAGCAGCTTAGGGGGTTCAAACTACGAGCAGTACTTC. Protein product: CASSLGGSNYEQYF.

This chain connects TRBV27 to TRBJ2-2; no definite D call. This CDR3 spans 13 amino acids. V was pared by 6 bases and J by 6 bases, with 11 bases between. Germline-derived CDR1 and CDR2 are MNHEY and SMNVEV (reference sequence). CDR3 sequence reads: CASSPRAPGELFF. In nucleotides, the CDR3 is TGTGCCAGCAGCCCAAGGGCTCCCGGGGAGCTGTTTTTT.

V usage is TRBV5-4 and J usage is TRBJ1-2, with D perhaps matching TRBD1 (5 bases). The CDR3 is 14 residues long. Trimming pared 4 bases from V and 3 bases from J, leaving 13 bases between. Germline CDR1 is SGHNT and CDR2 is YYREEE (reference sequence). CDR3 protein: CASSKGRGDYGYTF. In DNA, the CDR3 is TGTGCCAGCAGCAAAGGAAGAGGGGACTATGGCTACACCTTC.

The chain combines TRBV19 with TRBJ1-2; the match to TRBD1 covers 7 bases. Germline lookup yields CDR1 LNHDA and CDR2 SQIVND (reference sequence). V trimming: 6 bases; J trimming: 7 bases; junction bases outside the gene matches: 5. This CDR3 comprises 12 residues. The CDR3 loop is CASRLDRVGYTF. The CDR3 DNA reads TGTGCCAGTAGACTCGACAGGGTTGGCTACACCTTC.

The chain joins TRBV9 to TRBJ2-7; D is possibly TRBD1 (6 bases). The germline CDR1 and CDR2 sequences are SGDLS and YYNGEE. V lost 3 bases, J lost 4 bases, and 20 bases lay in between. This CDR3 region has 16 residues. In nucleotides, the CDR3 is TGTGCCAGCAGCGACGCAGGGGCGCCGATCTCGTACGAGCAGTACTTC. Translating it yields CASSDAGAPISYEQYF.

This chain joins TRBV27 and TRBJ2-7; 14 nucleotides line up with TRBD2. Germline V lookup: CDR1 MNHEY, CDR2 SMNVEV (reference sequence). This CDR3 comprises 15 residues. The ends lost 6 bases at V and 7 bases at J; junction bases unmatched: 8. CDR3 in amino acids: CASRGGTSGSKEQYF. In DNA form, the CDR3 reads TGTGCCAGCAGAGGAGGGACTAGCGGGAGCAAGGAGCAGTACTTC.